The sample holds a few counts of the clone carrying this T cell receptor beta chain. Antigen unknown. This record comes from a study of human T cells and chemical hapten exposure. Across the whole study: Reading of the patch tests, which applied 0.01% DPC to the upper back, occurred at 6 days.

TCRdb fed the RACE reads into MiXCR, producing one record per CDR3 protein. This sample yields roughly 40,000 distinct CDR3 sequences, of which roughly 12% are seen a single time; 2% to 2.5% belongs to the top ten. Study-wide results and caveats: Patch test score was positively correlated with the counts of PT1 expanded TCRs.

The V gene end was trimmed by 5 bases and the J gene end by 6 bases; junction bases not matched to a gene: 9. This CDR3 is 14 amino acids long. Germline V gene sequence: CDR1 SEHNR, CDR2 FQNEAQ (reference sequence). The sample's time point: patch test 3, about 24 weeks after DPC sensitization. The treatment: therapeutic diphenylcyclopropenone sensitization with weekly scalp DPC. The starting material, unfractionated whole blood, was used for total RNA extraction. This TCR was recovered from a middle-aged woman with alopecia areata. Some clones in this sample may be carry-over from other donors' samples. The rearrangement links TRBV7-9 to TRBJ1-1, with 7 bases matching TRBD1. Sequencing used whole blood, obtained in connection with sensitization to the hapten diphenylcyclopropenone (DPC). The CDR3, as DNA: TGTGCCAGCAGCCCCCCGGCCGGGACAGCTGAAGCTTTCTTT. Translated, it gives CASSPPAGTAEAFF.